Below, 15 T cell receptor beta chains from the same sample are listed, as sequenced in a study of OX40 agonist ivuxolimab in advanced cancers. Measured with immunoSEQ multiplex PCR; TCRdb has only the in-frame clones, and not every one. The table lists about 59,000 clones, 80% to 90% of them singletons. The source material was CD4+ or CD8+ T cells sorted from blood, sampled in a trial of the OX40 agonist ivuxolimab. The source is an adult with an advanced solid tumor such as melanoma, head and neck, liver or kidney cancer.

This rearrangement joins TRBV30 to TRBJ2-2, with 7 positions matching TRBD1. The CDR3 consists of 14 residues. J was trimmed by 5 bases and V by 6 bases; bases with no gene match: 9. Per the germline V gene, CDR1 is GTSNPN and CDR2 is SVGIG (reference sequence). This CDR3 reads CACGDREFTGELFF. The DNA of the CDR3 is TGTGCCTGCGGCGACAGGGAGTTTACCGGGGAGCTGTTTTTT.

The rearrangement uses TRBV7-2 and TRBJ2-1; the D gene could be TRBD1 or TRBD2 (5 bases each). From germline, CDR1 is SGHTA and CDR2 FQGNSA. V lost 2 bases and J 10 bases, leaving 12 bases between the germline ends. The CDR3 has 13 residues. In DNA form, the CDR3 reads TGTGCCAGCAGCTTACTCAGAGGGGCCGAGCAGTTCTTC. Translated: CASSLLRGAEQFF.

The rearrangement joins TRBV6-1 to TRBJ1-5; D unclear. Germline V gene sequence: CDR1 MNHNS, CDR2 SASEGT. Trimming removed 6 bases from V and 2 bases from J, with 11 bases in between. This CDR3 is built from 14 residues. The CDR3 loop is CASRDPWGNQPQHF. The CDR3 bases are TGTGCCAGCAGGGACCCATGGGGCAATCAGCCCCAGCATTTT.

CDR3: CASSLATANTGELFF. CDR3 bases: TGCGCCAGCAGCTTGGCGACAGCGAACACCGGGGAGCTGTTTTTT. V and J are TRBV5-1 and TRBJ2-2, with D possibly being TRBD1 (5 bases). The CDR3 contains 15 residues. The germline gives CDR1 SGHRS, CDR2 YFSETQ. The V end was cut by 0 bases, the J end by 0 bases, with 6 bases between.

J is TRBJ2-7 and V is TRBV19, with TRBD2 matching over 10 bases. The V and J ends lost 8 bases and 5 bases, in that order; junction bases with no gene match: 12. Germline CDR1 is LNHDA and CDR2 is SQIVND (reference sequence). The CDR3 has 15 residues. The CDR3 sequence: CASSGASGGMDEQYF. The DNA for the CDR3 is TGTGCCAGTTCGGGGGCTAGCGGGGGAATGGACGAGCAGTACTTC.

The V call is TRBV4-2, the J call TRBJ1-5; D is perhaps TRBD1 (5 bases). Germline V CDR1 and CDR2: LGHNA, YNFKEQ. Between the trimmed V and J ends, which lost 2 bases and 3 bases, there was a span of 11 bases. This CDR3 comprises 15 residues. The CDR3 here is CASSQWEGNNQPQHF. In DNA form, the CDR3 reads TGTGCCAGCAGCCAATGGGAGGGGAACAATCAGCCCCAGCATTTT.

In DNA, the CDR3 is TGTGCCAGCAGCTTGGGATCTGCAGGGGGACCCTATGGCTACACCTTC. It specifies CASSLGSAGGPYGYTF. The chain has TRBV5-8 and TRBJ1-2, with 7 bases fitting TRBD1. This CDR3 has 16 residues. The V segment lost 0 bases and the J segment 4 bases; nucleotides outside the gene matches: 9. Germline V gene sequence: CDR1 SGHTS, CDR2 YDEGEE.

The rearrangement joins TRBV7-2 to TRBJ1-6; no clear D. V lost 5 bases and J lost 1, with 12 bases in between. CDR3 length: 16 residues. CDR1 is SGHTA and CDR2 is FQGNSA in the germline V gene. The CDR3 DNA follows: TGTGCCAGCAGCCCCGAACGGCATTCCTATAATTCACCCCTCCACTTT. Its translation: CASSPERHSYNSPLHF.

The rearrangement uses TRBV5-4 and TRBJ2-1; 7 positions agree with TRBD2. The CDR3 is 15 residues long. Germline loops: CDR1 SGHNT, CDR2 YYREEE (reference sequence). V trimming: 0 bases; J trimming: 2 bases; junction bases outside the gene matches: 2. CDR3 protein: CASSLGLATYNEQFF. The CDR3 DNA reads as TGTGCCAGCAGCTTGGGACTAGCCACCTACAATGAGCAGTTCTTC. Full variable domain (missing parts from reference TRBV5-4 and TRBJ2-1): ETGVTQSPTHLIKTRGQQVTLRCSSQSGHNTVSWYQQALGQGPQFIFQYYREEENGRGNFPPRFSGLQFPNYSSELNVNALELDDSALYLCASSLGLATYNEQFFGPGTRLTVL.

The V call is TRBV6-5, the J call TRBJ1-2; no reliable D call. The length of the CDR3 is 12 residues. Germline V lookup: CDR1 MNHEY, CDR2 SVGAGI. The V and J ends lost 4 bases and 5 bases respectively, with 8 bases between them. In nucleotides, the CDR3 is TGTGCCAGCAGTTTCGACCATTATGGCTACACCTTC. It codes for CASSFDHYGYTF.

CDR3 amino acids: CASTGQGAYGYTF. CDR3 nucleotides: TGTGCCAGCACGGGACAGGGGGCCTATGGCTACACCTTC. The V gene is TRBV2, the J gene TRBJ1-2; 12 bases are shared with TRBD1. CDR1 is SNHLY and CDR2 is FYNNEI in the germline V gene. This CDR3 spans 13 amino acids. Losses at the gene ends were 7 bases for V and 4 bases for J; bases not matched to a gene: 1. Using reference TRBV2 and TRBJ1-2 for the parts outside the CDR3, the full variable domain is EPEVTQTPSHQVTQMGQEVILRCVPISNHLYFYWYRQILGQKVEFLVSFYNNEISEKSEIFDDQFSVERPDGSNFTLKIRSTKLEDSAMYFCASTGQGAYGYTFGSGTRLTVV.

The V gene is TRBV30, the J gene TRBJ1-2, with 7 bases fitting TRBD1. With V trimmed by 3 bases and J by 8 bases, 21 bases remained unmatched. This CDR3 region has 17 residues. CDR1 and CDR2 (germline): GTSNPN, SVGIG (reference sequence). CDR3 region: CAWRGVDRRGGYRGYTF. CDR3 nucleotides: TGTGCCTGGAGGGGCGTGGACAGGAGGGGGGGGTATCGAGGCTACACCTTC.

V is TRBV11-3 and J is TRBJ1-3; weak D call: TRBD1 (5 bases). The CDR3 loop spans 13 amino acids. Germline CDR1 and CDR2: SGHNT and YENEEA. V was clipped by 4 bases and J by 2 bases, with 6 bases between them. CDR3 DNA sequence: TGTGCCAGCAGCTCGACAGCTGGAAACACCATATATTTT. Its protein product is CASSSTAGNTIYF. The entire variable domain, with the rest obtained from reference TRBV11-3 and TRBJ1-3, is as follows: EAGVVQSPRYKIIEKKQPVAFWCNPISGHNTLYWYLQNLGQGPELLIRYENEEAVDDSQLPKDRFSAERLKGVDSTLKIQPAELGDSAVYLCASSSTAGNTIYFGEGSWLTVV.

This clone showed up just a few times. V and J are TRBV5-1 and TRBJ2-1; 9 bases map to TRBD2. The CDR3 is 17 residues long. V lost 1 base to trimming and J lost 7 bases; unmatched junction nucleotides: 12. The germline gives CDR1 SGHRS, CDR2 YFSETQ. The CDR3 nucleotides are TGCGCCAGCAGCTTGACATATAGCGGGAGTGGGGGGAATGAGCAGTTCTTC. Its protein product is CASSLTYSGSGGNEQFF.

This rearrangement joins TRBV5-1 to TRBJ1-2; 8 bases fit TRBD1. The germline V gene has CDR1 SGHRS and CDR2 YFSETQ. The CDR3 loop spans 13 amino acids. V lost 4 bases to trimming and J lost 5 bases; unmatched junction nucleotides: 4. Here the CDR3 DNA reads TGCGCCAGCAGCACGACAGGGGAGTATGGCTACACCTTC. Translating gives CASSTTGEYGYTF.